A selection of T cell receptor beta chains follows, all from one sample in a study of cytomegalovirus exposure and HLA in healthy donors. Sequencing used immunoSEQ multiplex PCR; TCRdb keeps in-frame clones, though not all of them. Among 100,000 to 150,000 clones listed, more than 60% were seen once. The sequenced material came from PBMCs. These receptors originate from a woman aged 40 to 50 in good health and CMV-seronegative. CDR3s include the opening cysteine and the closing phenylalanine or tryptophan. D genes are given only for firm matches. For some rows the clone size is stated as once, few or many, or as a class when expanded; others skip it.

v_call,clone_size,d_call,j_call,cdr3_aa,cdr3_nt
TRBV14,NA,NA,TRBJ2-7,CASSPAGRLLPQYF,TGTGCCAGCAGCCCAGCGGGTAGGCTCCTCCCGCAGTACTTC
TRBV18,once,TRBD2,TRBJ2-2,CASSPTSGHTGELFF,TGTGCCAGCTCACCAACTAGCGGGCACACCGGGGAGCTGTTTTTT
TRBV12-5,NA,TRBD1,TRBJ2-7,CASGTGVGYYEQYF,TGTGCTAGTGGGACAGGGGTGGGCTACTACGAGCAGTACTTC
TRBV7-6,NA,NA,TRBJ1-3,CASSSLGGSGNTIYF,TGTGCCAGCAGCTCCCTGGGGGGATCAGGAAACACCATATATTTT
TRBV7-2,NA,NA,TRBJ2-1,CASSLVERGNEQFF,TGTGCCAGCAGCTTAGTGGAAAGGGGGAATGAGCAGTTCTTC
TRBV25-1,few,NA,TRBJ1-4,CASSDPTQQGGKLFF,TGTGCCAGCAGTGACCCAACCCAACAGGGAGGGAAACTGTTTTTT
TRBV15,NA,NA,TRBJ1-1,CATSRESAAEMNTEAFF,TGTGCCACCAGCAGAGAATCCGCAGCGGAGATGAACACTGAAGCTTTCTTT
TRBV4-2,NA,NA,TRBJ2-7,CASSRTGTALGYEQYF,TGTGCCAGCAGCCGTACCGGGACTGCCTTAGGGTACGAGCAGTACTTC
TRBV6-1,NA,TRBD2,TRBJ2-5,CASTRLAGVQETQYF,TGTGCCAGCACCAGGCTAGCGGGGGTGCAAGAGACCCAGTACTTC
TRBV18,NA,NA,TRBJ1-2,CASSPGQFYGYTF,TGTGCCAGCTCACCAGGACAGTTCTATGGCTACACCTTC
TRBV19,NA,NA,TRBJ2-7,CASSWATQQYF,TGTGCCAGTAGTTGGGCCACCCAGCAGTACTTC
TRBV7-9,NA,NA,TRBJ1-1,CASSLAPSGTEAFF,TGTGCCAGCAGCCTGGCTCCGTCAGGTACTGAAGCTTTCTTT
TRBV9,NA,TRBD2,TRBJ2-3,CASSVGAGGRTDTQYF,TGTGCCAGCAGCGTAGGCGCGGGAGGGCGTACAGATACGCAGTATTTT
TRBV28,NA,NA,TRBJ2-7,CASSLQTYEQYF,TGTGCCAGCAGTTTACAGACCTACGAGCAGTACTTC
TRBV27,once,TRBD2,TRBJ2-3,CASSFSRGLAGDTQYF,TGTGCCAGCAGCTTTTCTAGGGGACTAGCGGGAGATACGCAGTATTTT
TRBV13,NA,NA,TRBJ1-1,CASLVRGLGTNTEAFF,TGTGCCAGCCTGGTGCGGGGCCTGGGAACGAACACTGAAGCTTTCTTT
TRBV29-1,NA,NA,TRBJ2-7,CSVAGWREREQYF,TGCAGCGTGGCCGGGTGGAGGGAACGCGAGCAGTACTTC
TRBV7-2,NA,TRBD2,TRBJ2-3,CASRVGGGSSTDTQYF,TGTGCCAGCAGGGTTGGGGGAGGGTCTAGCACAGATACGCAGTATTTT
TRBV4-1,NA,NA,TRBJ2-3,CASSQRTFDTQYF,TGCGCCAGCAGCCAGCGGACTTTTGATACGCAGTATTTT
TRBV30,NA,NA,TRBJ2-3,CASDTGTDTQYF,TGTGCCTCGGATACAGGAACAGATACGCAGTATTTT
TRBV9,NA,TRBD1,TRBJ2-1,CASSQTGGRLALTYNEQFF,TGTGCCAGCAGCCAGACAGGGGGCAGACTAGCATTGACCTACAATGAGCAGTTCTTC
TRBV19,NA,TRBD1,TRBJ1-6,CASRPVGQPNSPLHF,TGTGCCAGTAGGCCCGTGGGACAGCCTAATTCACCCCTCCACTTT
TRBV7-2,NA,NA,TRBJ1-2,CASSPRVGAHYGYTF,TGTGCCAGCAGCCCCCGAGTCGGTGCCCACTATGGCTACACCTTC
TRBV25-1,NA,TRBD2,TRBJ2-7,CASSDSGTSGRYEQYF,TGTGCCAGCAGTGATTCCGGGACTAGCGGGAGATACGAGCAGTACTTC